What follows is one T cell receptor (beta chain) and its context. Multiplex touch-down PCR with TRB-A/B primers amplified rearranged V-D-J TRB sequences. TCRdb passed the multiplex PCR reads through MiXCR, listing each CDR3 protein once. This sample has several thousand distinct CDR3 sequences, with approximately 53% found just once. Peripheral blood genomic DNA, not sorted cells or RNA, was the template. The ends lost 4 bases at V and 2 bases at J; junction bases unmatched: 6. Looked up from germline, CDR1 is SEHNR and CDR2 is FQNEAQ (reference sequence). This CDR3 region has 16 residues. This sample stems from a study of T cell repertoires in aging, cancer and after chemotherapy.

This TCR derives from a human donor with a solid tumor. The sequenced sample consisted of blood. V usage is TRBV7-9 and J usage is TRBJ2-5; 11 bases are shared with TRBD2. The CDR3: CASSSWGLAAQETQYF. CDR3 coding DNA: TGTGCCAGCAGCTCTTGGGGACTAGCGGCACAAGAGACCCAGTACTTC.